The clone carrying this TCR beta chain was counted a few times. Antigen specificity is unknown. Germline lookup yields CDR1 LNHDA and CDR2 SQIVND (reference sequence). Unmatched junction bases numbered 9, after V lost 9 bases and J lost 8 bases. The CDR3 is made up of 12 amino acids. The data were obtained in a study of T cell responses to AZD1222 COVID-19 vaccine. Produced via immunoSEQ multiplex PCR; TCRdb's table is partial and in-frame only. The sample lists 160,000 or so clones, approximately 94% occurring once. Study results and caveats: Baseline serostatus was positive in only a handful of AZD1222 recipients.

The J gene is TRBJ1-2, the V gene TRBV19, with TRBD1 identical over 7 bases. The receptor was derived from an adult in good health. This specimen was peripheral blood, taken on day 0 of AZD1222 vaccination. CDR3 sequence: CASKLQGWGYTF. In nucleotides, the CDR3 is TGTGCCAGCAAACTACAGGGGTGGGGCTACACCTTC.